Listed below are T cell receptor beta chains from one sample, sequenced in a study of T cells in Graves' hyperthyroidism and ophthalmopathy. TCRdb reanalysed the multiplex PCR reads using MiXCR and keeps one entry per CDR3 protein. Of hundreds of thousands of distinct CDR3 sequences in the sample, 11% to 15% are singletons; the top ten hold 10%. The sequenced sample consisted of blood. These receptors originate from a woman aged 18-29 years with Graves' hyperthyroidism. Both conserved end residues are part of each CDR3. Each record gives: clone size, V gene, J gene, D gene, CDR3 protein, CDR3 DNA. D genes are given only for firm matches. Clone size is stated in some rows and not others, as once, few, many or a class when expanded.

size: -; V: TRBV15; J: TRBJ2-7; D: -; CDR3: CATSRPTGLLTRGEQYF; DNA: TGTGCCACCAGCAGACCCACAGGGTTGCTTACCCGCGGAGAGCAGTACTTC
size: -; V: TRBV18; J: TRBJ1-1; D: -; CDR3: CASSKQGAENTEASF; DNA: TGTGCCAGCTCAAAACAGGGTGCGGAGAACACTGAAGCTTCCTTT
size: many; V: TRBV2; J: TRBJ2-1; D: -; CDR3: CASSVLYGNEQFF; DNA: TGTGCCAGCAGTGTTCTTTATGGCAATGAGCAGTTCTTC
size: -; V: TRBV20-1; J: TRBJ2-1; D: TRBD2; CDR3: CSATSGRVNEQFF; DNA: TGCAGTGCCACTAGCGGGAGAGTTAATGAGCAGTTCTTC
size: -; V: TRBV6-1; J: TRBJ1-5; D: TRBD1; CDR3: CASSEARGQGPYLRNQPQHF; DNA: TGTGCCAGCAGTGAAGCTCGCGGACAGGGCCCCTATCTCCGCAATCAGCCCCAGCATTTT
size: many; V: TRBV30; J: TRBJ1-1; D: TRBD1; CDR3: CAWQTGGFTEAFF; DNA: TGTGCCTGGCAAACAGGGGGCTTCACTGAAGCTTTCTTT
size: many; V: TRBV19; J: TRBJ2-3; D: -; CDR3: CASSIWDGMKDTQYF; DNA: TGTGCCAGTAGTATATGGGACGGGATGAAAGATACGCAGTATTTT
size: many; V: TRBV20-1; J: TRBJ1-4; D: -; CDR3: CSARDLTATNEKLFF; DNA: TGCAGTGCTAGAGATCTGACCGCAACTAATGAAAAACTGTTTTTT
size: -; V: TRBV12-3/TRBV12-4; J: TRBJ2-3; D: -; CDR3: CASSLQGGTQYF; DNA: TGTGCCAGTAGTCTCCAGGGGGGTACGCAGTATTTT
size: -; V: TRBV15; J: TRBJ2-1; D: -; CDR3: CATSRGAGQETQFF; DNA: TGTGCCACCAGCAGGGGAGCGGGCCAAGAGACCCAGTTCTTC
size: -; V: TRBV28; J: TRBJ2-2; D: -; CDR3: CASSSVVTNANTGELFF; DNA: TGTGCCAGCAGTTCCGTAGTGACAAATGCGAACACCGGGGAGCTGTTTTTT
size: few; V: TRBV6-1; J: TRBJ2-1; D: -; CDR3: CASITTQTGSKTYDEQFF; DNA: TGTGCCAGCATCACTACCCAAACCGGGTCCAAAACGTACGATGAGCAGTTCTTC
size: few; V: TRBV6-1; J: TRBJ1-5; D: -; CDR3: CASSDNYSNQPQHF; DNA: TGTGCCAGCAGTGACAACTATAGCAATCAGCCCCAGCATTTT
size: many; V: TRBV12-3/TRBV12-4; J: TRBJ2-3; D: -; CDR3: CASSLALVATDTQYF; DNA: TGTGCCAGCAGTTTAGCGCTAGTAGCGACAGATACGCAGTATTTT
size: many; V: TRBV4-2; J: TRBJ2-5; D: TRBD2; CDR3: CASSQEGSGRPWATQYF; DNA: TGTGCCAGCAGCCAAGAAGGTAGCGGGAGGCCCTGGGCGACCCAGTACTTC
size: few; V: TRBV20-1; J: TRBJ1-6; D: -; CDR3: CSAREGHPNSPLHF; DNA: TGCAGTGCTAGAGAGGGACACCCTAATTCACCCCTCCACTTT
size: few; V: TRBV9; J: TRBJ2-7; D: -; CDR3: CASSPRLELGYEQYF; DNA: TGTGCCAGCAGCCCCCGATTGGAGTTGGGCTACGAGCAGTACTTC
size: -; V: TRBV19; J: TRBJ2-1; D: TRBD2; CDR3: CASDDPGLADPEQFF; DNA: TGTGCCAGCGACGACCCGGGACTAGCCGACCCTGAGCAGTTCTTC
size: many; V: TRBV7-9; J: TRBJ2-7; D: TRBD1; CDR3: CASSHSGTGGGEQYF; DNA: TGTGCCAGCAGCCATTCCGGGACAGGGGGAGGTGAGCAGTACTTC
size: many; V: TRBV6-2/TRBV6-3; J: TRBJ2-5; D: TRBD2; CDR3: CASSPGGAGEETQYF; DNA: TGTGCCAGCAGTCCCGGGGGGGCGGGCGAAGAGACCCAGTACTTC
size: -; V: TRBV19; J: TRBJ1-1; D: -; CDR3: CASSTRATYEAFF; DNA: TGTGCCAGTAGTACTCGGGCCACCTATGAAGCTTTCTTT
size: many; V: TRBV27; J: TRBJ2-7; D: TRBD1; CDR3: CASSPTGQGAYEQYF; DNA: TGTGCCAGCAGTCCAACCGGACAGGGGGCCTACGAGCAGTACTTC
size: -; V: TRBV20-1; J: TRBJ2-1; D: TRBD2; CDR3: CSQDPGLAGLSSYNEQFF; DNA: TGCAGTCAAGACCCGGGACTAGCGGGTCTCAGCTCCTACAATGAGCAGTTCTTC
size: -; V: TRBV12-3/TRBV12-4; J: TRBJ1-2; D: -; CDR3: CASRPQGVYGYTF; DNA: TGTGCCAGCAGACCCCAGGGTGTCTATGGCTACACCTTC
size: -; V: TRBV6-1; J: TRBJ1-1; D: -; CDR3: CASSPTSSVAFF; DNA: TGTGCCAGCAGTCCCACGTCGTCCGTAGCTTTCTTT
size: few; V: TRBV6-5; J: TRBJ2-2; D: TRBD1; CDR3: CASRSRQGHGELFF; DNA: TGTGCCAGCAGATCTCGACAGGGCCACGGGGAGCTGTTTTTT
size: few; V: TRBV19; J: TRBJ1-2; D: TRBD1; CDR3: CASRDRGLPYGYTF; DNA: TGTGCCAGCCGGGACAGGGGGCTACCTTATGGCTACACCTTC
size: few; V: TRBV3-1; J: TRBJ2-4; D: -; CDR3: CASSQGDGSNIQYF; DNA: TGTGCCAGCAGCCAAGGGGATGGCTCAAACATTCAGTACTTC
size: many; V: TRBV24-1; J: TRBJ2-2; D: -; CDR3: CATELGNTGELFF; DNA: TGTGCCACCGAACTAGGGAACACCGGGGAGCTGTTTTTT
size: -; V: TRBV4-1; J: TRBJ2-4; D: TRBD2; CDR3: CASSQGGSRNIQYF; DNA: TGCGCCAGCAGCCAGGGGGGGAGCCGAAACATTCAGTACTTC
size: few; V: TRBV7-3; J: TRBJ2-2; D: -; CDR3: CASSLIPVGSNQGTGELFF; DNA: TGTGCCAGCAGCTTAATTCCCGTAGGCTCCAACCAGGGGACCGGGGAGCTGTTTTTT
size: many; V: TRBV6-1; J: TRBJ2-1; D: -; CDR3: CASRINEQFF; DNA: TGTGCCAGCAGGATCAATGAGCAGTTCTTC
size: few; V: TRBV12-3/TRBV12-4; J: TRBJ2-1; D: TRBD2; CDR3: CASSGGLGYNEQFF; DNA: TGTGCCAGCAGTGGGGGACTAGGCTACAATGAGCAGTTCTTC
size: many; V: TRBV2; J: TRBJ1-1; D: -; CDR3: CASYLSGTEAFF; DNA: TGTGCCAGCTACCTTAGCGGGACAGAAGCTTTCTTT
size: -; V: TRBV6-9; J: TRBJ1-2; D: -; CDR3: CASSSGVRNYGYTF; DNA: TGTGCCAGCAGTTCGGGGGTGAGGAACTATGGCTACACCTTC
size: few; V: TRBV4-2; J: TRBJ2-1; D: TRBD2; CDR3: CASSQDKGTINEQFF; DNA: TGTGCCAGCAGCCAAGATAAGGGGACTATCAATGAGCAGTTCTTC
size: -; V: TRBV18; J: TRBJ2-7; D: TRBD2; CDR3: CASSPLVRTSGTREQYF; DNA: TGTGCCAGCTCACCACTTGTGCGGACTAGCGGGACGAGGGAGCAGTACTTC
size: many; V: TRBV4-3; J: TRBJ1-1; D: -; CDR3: CASSQGRYMNTEAFF; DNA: TGCGCCAGCAGCCAAGGACGGTACATGAACACTGAAGCTTTCTTT
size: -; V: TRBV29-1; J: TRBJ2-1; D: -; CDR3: CSVEDPNEQFF; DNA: TGCAGCGTTGAAGATCCGAACGAGCAGTTCTTC
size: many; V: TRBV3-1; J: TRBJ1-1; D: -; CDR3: CASSHAKGNTEAFF; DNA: TGTGCCAGCAGCCACGCAAAGGGAAACACTGAAGCTTTCTTT
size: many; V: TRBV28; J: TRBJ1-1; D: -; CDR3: CASSLTWNTEAFF; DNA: TGTGCCAGCAGTTTAACCTGGAACACTGAAGCTTTCTTT
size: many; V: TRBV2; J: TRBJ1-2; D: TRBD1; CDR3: CASSVPDRGLDYGYTF; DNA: TGTGCCAGCAGTGTCCCGGACAGGGGGCTTGACTATGGCTACACCTTC
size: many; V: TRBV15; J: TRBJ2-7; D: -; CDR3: CATSSGGGNYEQYF; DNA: TGTGCCACCAGCAGTGGAGGGGGGAACTACGAGCAGTACTTC
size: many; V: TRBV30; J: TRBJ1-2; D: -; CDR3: CAWSFPAGLYGYTF; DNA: TGTGCCTGGAGTTTTCCGGCGGGTCTCTATGGCTACACCTTC
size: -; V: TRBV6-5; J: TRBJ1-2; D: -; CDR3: CASSYNGQPNYGYTF; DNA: TGTGCCAGCAGTTACAATGGGCAACCTAACTATGGCTACACCTTC
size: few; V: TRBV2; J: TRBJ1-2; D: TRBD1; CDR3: CASRGQGGGYTF; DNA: TGTGCCAGCAGGGGACAGGGTGGTGGCTACACCTTC
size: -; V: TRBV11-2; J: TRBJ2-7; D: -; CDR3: CASSLTLKGIRGQYF; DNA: TGTGCCAGCAGCTTAACCCTCAAGGGGATTCGCGGGCAGTACTTC